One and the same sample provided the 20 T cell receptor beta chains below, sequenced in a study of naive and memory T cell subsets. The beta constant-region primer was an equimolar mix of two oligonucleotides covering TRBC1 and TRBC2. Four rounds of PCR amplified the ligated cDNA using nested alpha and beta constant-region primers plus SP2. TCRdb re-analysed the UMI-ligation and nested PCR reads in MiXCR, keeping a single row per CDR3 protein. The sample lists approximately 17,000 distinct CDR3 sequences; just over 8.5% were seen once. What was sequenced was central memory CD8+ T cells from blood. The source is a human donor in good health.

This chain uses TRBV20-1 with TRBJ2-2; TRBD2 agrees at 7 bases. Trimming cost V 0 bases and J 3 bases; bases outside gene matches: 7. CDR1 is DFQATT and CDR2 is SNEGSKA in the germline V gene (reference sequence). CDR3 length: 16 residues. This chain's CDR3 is CSARDTASGDTGELFF. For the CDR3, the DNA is TGCAGTGCTAGAGATACGGCTAGCGGAGACACCGGGGAGCTGTTTTTT.

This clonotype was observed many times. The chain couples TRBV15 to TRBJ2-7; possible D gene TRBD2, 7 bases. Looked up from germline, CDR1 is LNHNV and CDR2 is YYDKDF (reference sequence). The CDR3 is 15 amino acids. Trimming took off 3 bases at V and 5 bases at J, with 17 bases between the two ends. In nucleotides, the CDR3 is TGTGCCACCAGCAGGATGGGGGGGCACAGAGACGAGCAGTACTTC. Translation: CATSRMGGHRDEQYF.

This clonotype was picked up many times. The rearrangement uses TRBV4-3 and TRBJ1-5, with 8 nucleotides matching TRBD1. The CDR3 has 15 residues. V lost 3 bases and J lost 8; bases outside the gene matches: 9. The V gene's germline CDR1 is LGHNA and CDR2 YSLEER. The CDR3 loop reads CASSHGQGTREPQHF. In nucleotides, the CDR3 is TGCGCCAGCAGCCATGGACAGGGTACAAGGGAGCCCCAGCATTTT.

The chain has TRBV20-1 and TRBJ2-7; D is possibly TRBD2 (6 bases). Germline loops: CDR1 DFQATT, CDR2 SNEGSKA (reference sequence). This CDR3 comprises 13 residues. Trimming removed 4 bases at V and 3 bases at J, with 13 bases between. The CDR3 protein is CSATTGTCYEQYF. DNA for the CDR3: TGCAGTGCTACTACCGGGACTTGCTACGAGCAGTACTTC.

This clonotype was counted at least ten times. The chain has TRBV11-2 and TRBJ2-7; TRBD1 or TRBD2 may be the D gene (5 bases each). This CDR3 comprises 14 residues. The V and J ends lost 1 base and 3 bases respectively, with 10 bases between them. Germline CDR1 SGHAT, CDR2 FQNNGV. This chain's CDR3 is CASSLGDGYYEQYF. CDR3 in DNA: TGTGCCAGCAGCTTAGGGGACGGATACTACGAGCAGTACTTC.

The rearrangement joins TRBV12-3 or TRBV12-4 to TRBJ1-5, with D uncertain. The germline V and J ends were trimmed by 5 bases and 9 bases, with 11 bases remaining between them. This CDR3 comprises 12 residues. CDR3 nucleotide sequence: TGTGCCAGCAGTCTCCTTGGAGGGCCCCAGCATTTT. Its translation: CASSLLGGPQHF.

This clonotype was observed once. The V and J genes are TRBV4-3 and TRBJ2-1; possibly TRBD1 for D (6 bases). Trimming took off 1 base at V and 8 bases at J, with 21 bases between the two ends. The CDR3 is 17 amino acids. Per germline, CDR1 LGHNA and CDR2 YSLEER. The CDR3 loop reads CASSQGGPSSPRDEQFF. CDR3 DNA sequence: TGCGCCAGCAGCCAAGGGGGGCCCTCGTCTCCCCGGGATGAGCAGTTCTTC.

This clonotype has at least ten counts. The CDR3 reads CASSQSARASETQYF. CDR3 DNA: TGTGCCAGCAGCCAATCAGCCAGGGCGTCAGAGACCCAGTACTTC. The rearrangement joins TRBV16 to TRBJ2-5, with D possibly being TRBD1 (5 bases). Germline V gives CDR1 KGHSY, CDR2 FQNENV. Trimming stripped 0 bases from V and 4 bases from J, with 12 bases between. The CDR3 extends over 15 amino acids.

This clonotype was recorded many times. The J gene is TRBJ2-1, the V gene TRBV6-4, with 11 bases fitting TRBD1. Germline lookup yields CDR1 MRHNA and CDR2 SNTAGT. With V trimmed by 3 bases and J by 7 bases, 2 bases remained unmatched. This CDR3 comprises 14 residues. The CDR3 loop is CASSEGQGGNEQFF. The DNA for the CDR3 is TGTGCCAGCAGTGAGGGACAGGGGGGAAATGAGCAGTTCTTC.

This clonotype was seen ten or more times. The CDR3 here is CASSESTDRGNTIYF. CDR3 nucleotide sequence: TGTGCCAGCAGTGAATCAACGGACCGCGGAAACACCATATATTTT. The V and J genes are TRBV6-1 and TRBJ1-3; D call uncertain. V was cut by 2 bases and J by 4 bases, with 12 bases left in between. This CDR3 contains 15 residues. Germline V gene sequence: CDR1 MNHNS, CDR2 SASEGT.

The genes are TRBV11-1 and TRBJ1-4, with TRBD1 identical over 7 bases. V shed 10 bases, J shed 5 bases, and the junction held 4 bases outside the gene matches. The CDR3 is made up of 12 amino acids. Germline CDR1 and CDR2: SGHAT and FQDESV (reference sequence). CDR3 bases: TGTGCCACACAGGGGCGGAATGAAAAACTGTTTTTT. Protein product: CATQGRNEKLFF. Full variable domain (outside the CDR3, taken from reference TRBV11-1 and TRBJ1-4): EAEVAQSPRYKITEKSQAVAFWCDPISGHATLYWYRQILGQGPELLVQFQDESVVDDSQLPKDRFSAERLKGVDSTLKIQPAELGDSAMYLCATQGRNEKLFFGSGTQLSVL.

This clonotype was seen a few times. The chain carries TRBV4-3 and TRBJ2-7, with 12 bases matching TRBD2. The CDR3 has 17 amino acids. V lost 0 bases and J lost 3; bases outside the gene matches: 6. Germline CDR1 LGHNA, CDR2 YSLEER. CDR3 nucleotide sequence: TGCGCCAGCAGCCAAGAAAACCTAGCGGGAGGGTACTACGAGCAGTACTTC. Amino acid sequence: CASSQENLAGGYYEQYF.

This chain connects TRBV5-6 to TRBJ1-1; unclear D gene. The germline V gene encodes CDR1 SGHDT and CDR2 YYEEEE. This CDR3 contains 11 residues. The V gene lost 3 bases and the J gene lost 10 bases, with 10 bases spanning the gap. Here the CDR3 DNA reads TGTGCCAGCAGCTCAGGTTGGCGAGCTTTCTTT. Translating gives CASSSGWRAFF.

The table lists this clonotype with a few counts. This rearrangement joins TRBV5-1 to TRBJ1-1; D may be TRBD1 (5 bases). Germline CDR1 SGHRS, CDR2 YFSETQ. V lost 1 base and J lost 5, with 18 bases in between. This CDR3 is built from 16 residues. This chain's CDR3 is CASSLYVRQEGTEAFF. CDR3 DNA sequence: TGCGCCAGCAGCTTGTACGTAAGGCAGGAGGGGACTGAAGCTTTCTTT.

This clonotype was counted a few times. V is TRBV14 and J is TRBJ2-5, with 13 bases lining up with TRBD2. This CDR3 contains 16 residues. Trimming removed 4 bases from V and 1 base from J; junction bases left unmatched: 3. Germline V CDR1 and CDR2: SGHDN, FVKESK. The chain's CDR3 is CASSPWTSGSQETQYF. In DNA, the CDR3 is TGTGCCAGCAGCCCCTGGACTAGCGGGAGCCAAGAGACCCAGTACTTC.

CDR3 region: CAWTPSIGLQFF. As DNA, the CDR3 is TGTGCCTGGACCCCCTCCATTGGGTTACAGTTCTTC. The gene calls are TRBV30 and TRBJ2-1; D unclear. Trimming removed 4 bases from V and 13 bases from J, with 17 bases in between. CDR1 and CDR2 from the germline V gene are GTSNPN and SVGIG (reference sequence). This CDR3 spans 12 amino acids.

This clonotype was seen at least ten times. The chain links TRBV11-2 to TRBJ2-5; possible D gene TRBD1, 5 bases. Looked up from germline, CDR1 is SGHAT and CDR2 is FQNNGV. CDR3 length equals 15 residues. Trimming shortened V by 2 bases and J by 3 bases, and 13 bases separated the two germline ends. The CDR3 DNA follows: TGTGCCAGCAGCTTAAACACAGGCGTTAAAGAGACCCAGTACTTC. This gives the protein CASSLNTGVKETQYF.

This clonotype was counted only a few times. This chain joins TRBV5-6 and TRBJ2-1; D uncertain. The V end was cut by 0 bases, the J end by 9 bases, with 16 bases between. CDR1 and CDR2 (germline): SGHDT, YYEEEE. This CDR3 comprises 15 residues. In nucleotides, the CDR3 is TGTGCCAGCAGCTTGGGCCGGACCCCCTATTTTGAGCAGTTCTTC. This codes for CASSLGRTPYFEQFF.

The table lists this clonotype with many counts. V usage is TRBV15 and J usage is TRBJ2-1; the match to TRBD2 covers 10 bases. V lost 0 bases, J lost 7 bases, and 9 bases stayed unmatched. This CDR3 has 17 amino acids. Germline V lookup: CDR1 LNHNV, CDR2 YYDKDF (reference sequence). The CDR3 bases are TGTGCCACCAGCAGAGATCTACCAGCGGGAGGGTATAATGAGCAGTTCTTC. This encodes CATSRDLPAGGYNEQFF.

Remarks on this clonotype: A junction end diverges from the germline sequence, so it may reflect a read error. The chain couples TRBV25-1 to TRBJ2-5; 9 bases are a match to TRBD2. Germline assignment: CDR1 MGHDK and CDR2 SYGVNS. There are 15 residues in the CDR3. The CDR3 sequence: CACSESTSGQETQYF. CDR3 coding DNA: TGTGCCTGCAGTGAGTCGACTAGCGGCCAAGAGACCCAGTACTTC.